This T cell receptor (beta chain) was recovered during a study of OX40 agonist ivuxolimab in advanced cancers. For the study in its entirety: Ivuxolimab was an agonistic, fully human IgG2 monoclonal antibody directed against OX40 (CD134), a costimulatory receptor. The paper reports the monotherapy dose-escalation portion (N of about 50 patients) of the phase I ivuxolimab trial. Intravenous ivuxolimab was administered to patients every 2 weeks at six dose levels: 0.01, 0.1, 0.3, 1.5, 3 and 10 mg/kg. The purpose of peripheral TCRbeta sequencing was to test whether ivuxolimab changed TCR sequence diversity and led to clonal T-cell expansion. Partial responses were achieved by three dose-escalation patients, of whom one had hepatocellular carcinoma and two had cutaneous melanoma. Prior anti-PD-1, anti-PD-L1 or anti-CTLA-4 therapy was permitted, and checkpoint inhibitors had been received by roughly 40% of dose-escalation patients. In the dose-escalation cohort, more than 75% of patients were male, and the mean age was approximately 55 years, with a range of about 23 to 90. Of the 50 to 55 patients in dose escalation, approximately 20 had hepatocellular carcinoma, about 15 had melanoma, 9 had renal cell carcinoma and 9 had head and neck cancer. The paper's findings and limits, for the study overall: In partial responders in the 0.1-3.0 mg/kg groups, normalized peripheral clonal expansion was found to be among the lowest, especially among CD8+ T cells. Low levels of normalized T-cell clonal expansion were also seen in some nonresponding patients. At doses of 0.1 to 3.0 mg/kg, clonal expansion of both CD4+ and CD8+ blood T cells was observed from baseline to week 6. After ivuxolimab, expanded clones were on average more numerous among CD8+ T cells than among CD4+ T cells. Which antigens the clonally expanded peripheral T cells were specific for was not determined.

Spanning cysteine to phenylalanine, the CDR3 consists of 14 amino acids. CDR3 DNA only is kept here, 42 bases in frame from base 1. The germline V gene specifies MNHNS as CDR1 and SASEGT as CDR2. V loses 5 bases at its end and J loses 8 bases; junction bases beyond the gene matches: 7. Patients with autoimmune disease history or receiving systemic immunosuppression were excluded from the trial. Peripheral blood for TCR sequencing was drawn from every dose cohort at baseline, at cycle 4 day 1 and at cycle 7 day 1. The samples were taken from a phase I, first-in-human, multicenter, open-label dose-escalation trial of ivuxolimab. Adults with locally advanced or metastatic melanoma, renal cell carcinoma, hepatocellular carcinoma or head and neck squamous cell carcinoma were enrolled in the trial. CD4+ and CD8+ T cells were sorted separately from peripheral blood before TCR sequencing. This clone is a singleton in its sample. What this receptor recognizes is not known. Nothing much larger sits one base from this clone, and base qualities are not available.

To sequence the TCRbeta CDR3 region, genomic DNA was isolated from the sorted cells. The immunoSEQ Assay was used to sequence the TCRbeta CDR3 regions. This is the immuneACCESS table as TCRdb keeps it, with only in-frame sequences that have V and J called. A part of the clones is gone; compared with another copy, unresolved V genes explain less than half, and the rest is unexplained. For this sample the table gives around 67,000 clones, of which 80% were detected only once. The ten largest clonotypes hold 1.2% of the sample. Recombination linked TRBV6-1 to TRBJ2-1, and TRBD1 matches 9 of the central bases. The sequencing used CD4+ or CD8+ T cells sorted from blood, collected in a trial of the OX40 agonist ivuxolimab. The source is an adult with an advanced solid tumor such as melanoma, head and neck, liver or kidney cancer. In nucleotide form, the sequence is TGTGCCAGCAGTTCCTACAGGGGGCGGGATGAGCAGTTCTTC. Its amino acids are CASSSYRGRDEQFF.